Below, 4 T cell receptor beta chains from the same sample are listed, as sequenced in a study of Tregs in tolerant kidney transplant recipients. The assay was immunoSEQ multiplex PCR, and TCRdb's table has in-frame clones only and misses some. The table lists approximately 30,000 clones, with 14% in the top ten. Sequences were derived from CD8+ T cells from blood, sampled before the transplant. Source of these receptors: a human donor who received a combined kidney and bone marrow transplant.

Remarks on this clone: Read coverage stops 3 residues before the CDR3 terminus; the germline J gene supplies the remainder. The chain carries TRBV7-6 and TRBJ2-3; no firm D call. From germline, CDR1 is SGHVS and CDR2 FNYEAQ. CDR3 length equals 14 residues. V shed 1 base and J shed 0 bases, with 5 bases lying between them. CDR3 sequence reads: CASSLVGSTDTQYF. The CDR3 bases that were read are TGTGCCAGCAGCTTAGTAGGGAGCACAGATACG.

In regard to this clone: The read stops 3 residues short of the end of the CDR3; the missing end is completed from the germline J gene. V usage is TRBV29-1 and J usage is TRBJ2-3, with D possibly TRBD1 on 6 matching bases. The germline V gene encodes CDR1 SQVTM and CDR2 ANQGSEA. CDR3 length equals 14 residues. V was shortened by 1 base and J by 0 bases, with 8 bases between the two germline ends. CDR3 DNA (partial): TGCAGCGTTGAAGGGACAGAGAGCACAGATACG. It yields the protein CSVEGTESTDT. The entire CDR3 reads CSVEGTESTDTQYF.

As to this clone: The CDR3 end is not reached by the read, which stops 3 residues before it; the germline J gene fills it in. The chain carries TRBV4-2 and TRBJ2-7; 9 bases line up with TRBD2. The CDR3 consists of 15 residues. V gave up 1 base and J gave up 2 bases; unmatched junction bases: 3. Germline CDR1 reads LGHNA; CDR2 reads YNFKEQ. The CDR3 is CASSQGLADTYEQYF. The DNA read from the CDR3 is TGTGCCAGCAGCCAAGGACTAGCGGATACCTACGAG.

The CDR3 bases that were read are TGCAGTGCCAACATATGGACTAGCGGTTCCTACGAG. Protein: CSANIWTSGSYE. In full, the CDR3 is CSANIWTSGSYEQYF. The gene calls are TRBV20-1 and TRBJ2-7; TRBD2 agrees at 10 bases. The CDR3 is cut off 3 residues early in the read; its end comes from the germline J gene. J gave up 1 base and V 6 bases, and 9 bases lay outside the gene matches. The CDR3 covers 15 residues. Per germline, CDR1 DFQATT and CDR2 SNEGSKA (reference sequence).